This section outlines one TCR beta chain sequence together with its context. The antigen remains unidentified. The naive gate required viable CD3+CD4+ or CD3+CD8+ cells with CCR7+CD45RA+CD45RO-CD95-CD27+CD28+ phenotype. The method was immunoSEQ multiplex PCR; TCRdb's version includes in-frame clones alone and lacks a portion of them. The table includes about 21,000 clones, 95% to 99% detected once. After removal of 11 bases from V and 0 bases from J, the junction contained 9 bases not matched to a gene. The CDR3 contains 15 residues. Germline V gene lookup returns CDR1 MNHNS and CDR2 SASEGT. The entry originates in a study of T cells after posttransplantation cyclophosphamide. Study findings and constraints: Recipient CMV seropositivity and CMV reactivation strongly tracked TRB clonality. Later blood repertoires were often dominated by clones from the donor CD8+ memory compartment.

The receptor was derived from a man aged 40-49 years in good health, CMV-negative, and a related stem cell transplant donor. Sequenced material: naive CD8+ T cells sorted from PBMCs. The J gene is TRBJ2-3, the V gene TRBV6-1, with 9 bases fitting TRBD2. The chain's CDR3 is CAGAGLAGSTDTQYF. The CDR3 region has the DNA TGTGCCGGAGCAGGCCTAGCGGGAAGCACAGATACGCAGTATTTT.